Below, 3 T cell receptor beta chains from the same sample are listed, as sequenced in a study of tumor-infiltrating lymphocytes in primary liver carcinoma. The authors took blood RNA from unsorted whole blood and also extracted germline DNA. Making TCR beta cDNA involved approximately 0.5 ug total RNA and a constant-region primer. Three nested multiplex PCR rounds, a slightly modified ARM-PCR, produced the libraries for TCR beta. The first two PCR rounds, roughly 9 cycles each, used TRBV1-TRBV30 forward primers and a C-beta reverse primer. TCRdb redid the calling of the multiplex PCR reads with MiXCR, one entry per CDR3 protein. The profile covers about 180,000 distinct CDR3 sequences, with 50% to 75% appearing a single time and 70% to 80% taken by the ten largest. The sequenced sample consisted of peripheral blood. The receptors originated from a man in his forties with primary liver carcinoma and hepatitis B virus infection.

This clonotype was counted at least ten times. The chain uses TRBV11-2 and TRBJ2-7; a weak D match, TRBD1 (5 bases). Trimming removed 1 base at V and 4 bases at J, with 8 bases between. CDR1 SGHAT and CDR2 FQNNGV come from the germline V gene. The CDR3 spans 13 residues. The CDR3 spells CASSLGRQYEQYF. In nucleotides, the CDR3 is TGTGCCAGCAGCTTAGGCAGACAGTACGAGCAGTACTTC.

CDR3 nucleotide sequence: TGTGCCAGCAGCTTAGATAGGCGACAGGATACAGATACGCAGTATTTT. Protein sequence: CASSLDRRQDTDTQYF. The chain has TRBV11-2 and TRBJ2-3, with a possible D match to TRBD1 (6 bases). Germline loops: CDR1 SGHAT, CDR2 FQNNGV. V dropped 0 bases and J dropped 3 bases, with 13 bases sitting between them. The CDR3 contains 16 residues.

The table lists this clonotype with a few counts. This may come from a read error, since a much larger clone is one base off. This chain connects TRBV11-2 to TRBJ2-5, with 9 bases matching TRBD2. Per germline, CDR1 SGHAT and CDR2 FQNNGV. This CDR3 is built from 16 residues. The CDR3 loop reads CASSSNSGRGEEAQYF. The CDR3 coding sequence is TGTGCCAGCAGCTCGAATAGCGGGAGAGGCGAAGAGGCCCAGTACTTC.